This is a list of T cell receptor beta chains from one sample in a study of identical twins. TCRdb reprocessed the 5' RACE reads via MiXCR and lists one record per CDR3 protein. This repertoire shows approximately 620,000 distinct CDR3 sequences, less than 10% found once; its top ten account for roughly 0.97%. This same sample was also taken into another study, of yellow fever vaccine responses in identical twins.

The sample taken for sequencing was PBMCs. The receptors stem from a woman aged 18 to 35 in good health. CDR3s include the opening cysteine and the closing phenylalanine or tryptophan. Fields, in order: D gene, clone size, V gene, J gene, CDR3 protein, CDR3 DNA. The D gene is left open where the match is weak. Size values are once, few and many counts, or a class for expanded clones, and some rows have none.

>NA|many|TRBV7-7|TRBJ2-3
CASSEDAADTQYF
TGTGCTAGCAGCGAGGACGCGGCAGATACGCAGTATTTT
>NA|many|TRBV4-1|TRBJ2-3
CASSQDAGSTDTQYF
TGCGCCAGCAGCCAAGATGCCGGGAGTACAGATACGCAGTATTTT
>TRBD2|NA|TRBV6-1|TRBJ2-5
CASSEWSSGSLETQYF
TGTGCCAGCAGTGAATGGAGTAGCGGGAGTTTGGAGACCCAGTACTTC
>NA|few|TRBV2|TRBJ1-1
CASSDNVNTEAFF
TGTGCCAGCAGTGATAATGTTAACACTGAAGCTTTCTTT
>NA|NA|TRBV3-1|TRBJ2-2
CASSQAVQGRTGELFF
TGTGCCAGCAGCCAAGCGGTACAGGGGAGGACCGGGGAGCTGTTTTTT
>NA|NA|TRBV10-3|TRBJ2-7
CAISDTRAGHYEQYF
TGTGCCATCAGTGACACCAGGGCGGGACACTACGAGCAGTACTTC
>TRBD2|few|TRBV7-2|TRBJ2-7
CASSLDRDYSYEQYF
TGTGCCAGCAGCTTAGACCGGGACTACTCCTACGAGCAGTACTTC
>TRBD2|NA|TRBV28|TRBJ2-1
CASSPGGLAGERSYNEQFF
TGTGCCAGCAGCCCCGGGGGACTAGCGGGAGAAAGATCCTACAATGAGCAGTTCTTC
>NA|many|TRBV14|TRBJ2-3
CASSQGEDTQYF
TGTGCCAGCAGCCAAGGAGAAGATACGCAGTATTTT
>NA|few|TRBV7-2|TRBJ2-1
CASSLVINEQFF
TGTGCCAGCAGCTTAGTCATCAATGAGCAGTTCTTC